What follows describes a single T cell receptor beta chain. Its antigen is unknown. No quality values exist for individual bases; no much larger clone is one base distant. The CDR3, cysteine through phenylalanine, is 16 amino acids long. The kept DNA is CDR3 alone, 48 bases in frame from the first base. This entry is derived from a study of T cell responses to AZD1222 COVID-19 vaccine (dated by TCRdb to the early 2020s). Regarding the research as a whole: AZD1222 recipients whose second dose came at about 4 weeks and those whose second dose came at about 12 weeks were combined into one group, since spike-specific TCR depth and breadth did not differ between the two schedules. TCR sequencing was performed for about 250 trial participants, of whom 200 to 220 were given two doses of AZD1222 and roughly 25 were given two doses of MenACWY control vaccine. Trial participants were enrolled by age into 18-55, 56-69 and 70-plus year subgroups, with roughly 160, 29 and 62 TCR-sequenced participants respectively. Study-level results and caveats: The vaccine-associated CD4 TCRs covered the entire spike protein, and the dominant responses fell in regions 160-218 and 743-854. After two AZD1222 doses, spike-specific TCR breadth and depth were significantly higher than at day 0 and than in MenACWY recipients. Participants were mostly white British, with more females than males. The authors suggested clonal diversity may have been underestimated. Reportedly, almost half of the unique spike-specific TCRs recognized epitopes lying outside the regions that are mutated in the B.1.351 and B.1.1.7 variants. Conclusions about previously exposed vaccinees were limited because only six AZD1222 recipients were SARS-CoV-2 seropositive at baseline. No day 14 peak-response samples were available, so repertoires were characterized only after the peak T cell response. The 56-69-year group was small, and its depth increase did not reach significance, likely because of low power.

Explained via the paper, the time point label denotes: baseline before first vaccination. Vaccinee samples came from UK trials COV001 and COV002, including a single-blind randomized controlled phase 2/3 trial of AZD1222 (ChAdOx1 nCoV-19) in healthy adults. For TCRbeta chain sequencing, PBMC samples from trial participants were taken at day 0 and at day 28 after the second dose. The CDR3 regions of human TCRbeta chains were subjected to immunosequencing. As for the authors' bioinformatics: TCRs in the repertoires were compared against a reference library of SARS-CoV-2-specific TCRs that had been generated with the MIRA antigen-specificity platform. Breadth was defined as the fraction of unique TCRs that were SARS-CoV-2-associated. Depth was defined as the fraction of total T cells that were SARS-CoV-2-associated. Using the MIRA data, each spike-specific TCR was assigned both to the spike region to which the TCR was reactive and to a CD4 or CD8 class. Log10-transformed breadth and depth values were compared by one-way ANOVA with Sidak's multiple comparisons tests. TCRdb retrieved this table from immuneACCESS and kept in-frame rearrangements only. Not all clones are present; in checked studies, unresolved V genes account for under half, and no reason is known for the remainder. That table furnishes V, J and clone size, whereas the DNA furnished D and trimming. Present in this sample are about 160,000 clones, around 91% of which were seen just once. The top ten constitute about 6.9% of the sample.

The TCR originated in an adult in good health. The specimen was peripheral blood, collected on day 0 of AZD1222 vaccination. The chain is made from TRBV1 and TRBJ2-3; TRBD2, as called in the table, went unchecked against the DNA. TRBV1 corresponds to a pseudogene. The DNA is as follows: TGCACCAGCAGCCAACTAGCGGGGGGCACCACAGATACGCAGTATTTT. This yields the protein CTSSQLAGGTTDTQYF.